The sample holds many counts of the clone carrying this TCR beta chain. Nobody among the patients had been given any treatment before thyroid surgery. The CDR3 runs 17 residues. Germline CDR1 reads SNHLY; CDR2 reads FYNNEI. V shed 5 bases and J 4 bases; nucleotides not matched to a gene: 9. This entry belongs to a study of metastatic and nonmetastatic thyroid tumors. TCRdb reassembled clones from the PCR reads with MiXCR. The table lists roughly 65,000 clones, around 14% of them singletons. This sequence joins TRBV2 and TRBJ2-5; 14 nucleotides line up with TRBD2. The sequencing input was blood. This clonotype originated in a male donor with papillary thyroid cancer or a benign thyroid nodule (not recorded which). Some clones in this sample may be carry-over from other donors' samples. CDR3 coding DNA: TGTGCCAGCAGTTATGGGACTAGCGGGAGTGAGGGAGAGACCCAGTACTTC. Its protein is CASSYGTSGSEGETQYF.